The rows below give T cell receptor beta chains drawn from one sample of a study of beta chain features in type 1 diabetes. Repertoires were generated with immunoSEQ multiplex PCR, while TCRdb's copy carries only in-frame clones and drops some. The sample consists of under 400,000 clones, roughly an eighth of them appearing once. Sample: naive CD4+ T cells from blood. These TCRs come from a man younger than 35 in good health. Each CDR3 is given with its conserved first and last residue. Clone size, where shown, is once, few, many, or a class for clones that have expanded.

cdr3_aa j_call v_call clone_size
CASSLVGQGASGELFF TRBJ2-2 TRBV7-2 few
CAWSVRGGYTF TRBJ1-2 TRBV30 few
CAISEGTGRHEQYF TRBJ2-7 TRBV10-3 -
CASSPQSSQETQYF TRBJ2-5 TRBV18 few
CAISESSSNYGYTF TRBJ1-2 TRBV10-3 few
CASRTGRMNTEAFF TRBJ1-1 TRBV28 -
CASTRTGVDEQYF TRBJ2-7 TRBV6-1 few
CASRGTGDQPQHF TRBJ1-5 TRBV6-5 -
CASSPRVSSYNEQFF TRBJ2-1 TRBV9 -
CTSSQSSGRNFYEQYF TRBJ2-7 TRBV1 -
CASSSTSGATLEQFF TRBJ2-1 TRBV11-2 -
CASSEAQGADEKLFF TRBJ1-4 TRBV2 -
CASTFRQAPRTDTQYF TRBJ2-3 TRBV11-1 -
CASSLRQGGTEAFF TRBJ1-1 TRBV7-2 many
CAWGLAGTNEQFF TRBJ2-1 TRBV30 -
CASSLGTKETQYF TRBJ2-3 TRBV11-2 few
CASRPPGLAGLYF TRBJ2-5 TRBV28 few
CASSLDSYSNQPQHF TRBJ1-5 TRBV7-8 few
CASRPSANTDTQYF TRBJ2-3 TRBV7-2 few
CASSPGGGMAVEQYF TRBJ2-7 TRBV28 few
CASSLLSTGSEQYF TRBJ2-7 TRBV28 few
CASSQTRSGGELFF TRBJ2-2 TRBV28 -
CATSRGGGVPEQYF TRBJ2-7 TRBV15 -
CASSELAEQNTGELFF TRBJ2-2 TRBV9 few
CASSRGQGDQPQHF TRBJ1-5 TRBV18 -